This T cell receptor (beta chain) was captured in a study of cytomegalovirus exposure and HLA in healthy donors. General study results and limits: TCR clusters originating in the first cohort tended to co-occur in the 120 validation repertoires, according to a later analysis. Rare TCR sequences dominated, though some public TCRs recurred in many donors.

The CDR3 is 14 residues long. The trim removed 4 bases at V and 6 bases at J, leaving 2 bases unmatched. Per germline, CDR1 SGHDT and CDR2 YYEEEE. Libraries were prepared by immunoSEQ multiplex PCR; TCRdb keeps only in-frame clonotypes and omits some of them. This table holds approximately 60,000 clones, more than 80% found once. Remarks on this clone: Its antigen is unidentified.

This sequence was found in a woman under 30 in good health and CMV-seronegative. Sequencing input: PBMCs. The V and J genes are TRBV5-6 and TRBJ2-2; 11 bases fit TRBD2. The CDR3 reads CASSLAGGAGELFF. In nucleotides, the CDR3 is TGTGCCAGCAGCCTAGCGGGAGGAGCCGGGGAGCTGTTTTTT.